This T cell receptor (beta chain) was identified in a study of blood T cell repertoires in COVID-19. TCRdb's copy holds only in-frame clones and misses some; the assay was immunoSEQ multiplex PCR. The top ten hold around 16% of the sample, which has about 200,000 clones, almost 85% seen once. The V gene's germline CDR1 is SGHTS and CDR2 YDEGEE. This CDR3 region has 15 residues. V dropped 7 bases and J dropped 1 base, with 17 bases sitting between them. The sequencing sample was made of PBMCs or T cells enriched from blood (not recorded which). The rearrangement uses TRBV5-8 and TRBJ1-2, with D possibly TRBD1 on 6 matching bases. This receptor was taken from a man aged 35-49 years who had recovered from COVID-19. The CDR3 region is CASFPGHAFNYGYTF. In DNA form, the CDR3 reads TGTGCCAGCTTCCCGGGACACGCTTTTAACTATGGCTACACCTTC.